Given below is one T cell receptor beta chain in context. Its antigen is unidentified. These data originate in a study of neurological immune-mediated disorders. Study results and limitations: Phylogenetic grouping assigned the repertoires of 18 of 34 multiple sclerosis patients to a single cluster of related CDR3 sequences. This cluster may be a repertoire-level signature.

The making of cDNA relied on 5'RACE with 10-nucleotide random UMIs. TCRdb called the 5' RACE reads again in MiXCR, with one record for every CDR3 protein. Of 66,000 or so distinct CDR3 sequences listed, 5.2% are singletons. The CDR3 length is 13 residues. Germline V CDR1 and CDR2: SGHVS, FNYEAQ. With 4 bases removed from V and 11 bases from J, the gap between germline ends came to 12 bases. This receptor was taken from a young woman with multiple sclerosis. The J gene is TRBJ1-6, the V gene TRBV7-6; a possible D gene is TRBD1 (6 bases). Sequenced sample: PBMCs. The CDR3 reads CASSSEQGTPLHF. The CDR3, as DNA: TGTGCCAGCAGCTCGGAACAGGGAACACCCCTCCACTTT. The full variable domain, with the rest looked up from reference TRBV7-6 and TRBJ1-6, is GAGVSQSPRYKVTKRGQDVALRCDPISGHVSLYWYRQALGQGPEFLTYFNYEAQQDKSGLPNDRFSAERPEGSISTLTIQRTEQRDSAMYRCASSSEQGTPLHFGNGTRLTVT.